This TCR beta chain was obtained from a study of blood T cell repertoires in COVID-19. After removal of 4 bases from V and 6 bases from J, the junction contained 7 bases not matched to a gene. The CDR3 covers 15 residues. Per germline, CDR1 MNHEY and CDR2 SVGAGI. This table comes from immunoSEQ multiplex PCR, and its TCRdb copy is limited to in-frame clones, with some not included. The sample shows 350,000 to 400,000 clones, around 89% of them seen only once. This chain links TRBV6-5 with TRBJ2-2; TRBD2 aligns across 8 bases. The source of this sequence is a woman younger than 45 with COVID-19, enrolled during active disease. The sequencing input was peripheral blood. The CDR3 here is CASSWSAGAPGELFF. CDR3 DNA: TGTGCCAGCAGTTGGTCAGCGGGAGCCCCCGGGGAGCTGTTTTTT.